The 20 T cell receptor beta chains below were found in one sample sequenced in a study of beta chain features in type 1 diabetes. Study results and caveats: TCRB CDR3s were moderately but significantly shorter in Type 1 diabetes patients in all four CD4+ subsets.

Which antigens these TCRs recognize remains unknown. Expressed TCRB transcripts were sequenced after all isolated RNA was converted to cDNA. This table comes from immunoSEQ multiplex PCR, and its TCRdb copy is limited to in-frame clones, with some not included. In the table there are about 650,000 clones, roughly 12% of which are singletons. Sequenced material: naive CD4+ T cells from blood. The receptors shown here come from a man between 25 and 39 years old with type 1 diabetes.

This clone turned up a few times. The J gene is TRBJ1-3, the V gene TRBV2; D is uncertain. The CDR3 is 13 residues long. The V gene's germline CDR1 is SNHLY and CDR2 FYNNEI. V was shortened by 11 bases and J by 8 bases, with 19 bases between the two germline ends. In DNA form, the CDR3 reads TGTGCCTCCACGCCGGGTCCCCCGTACACCATATATTTT. It yields the protein CASTPGPPYTIYF.

The chain has TRBV6-5 and TRBJ2-5; D call uncertain. The CDR3 runs to 14 residues. Germline V gene data show CDR1 as MNHEY and CDR2 as SVGAGI. V lost 0 bases, J lost 3 bases, and 8 bases lay in between. The CDR3 coding sequence is TGTGCCAGCAGTTACTCCTACTATGAAGAGACCCAGTACTTC. This translates into CASSYSYYEETQYF.

The chain carries TRBV11-3 and TRBJ1-1; 7 nucleotides align to TRBD1. Per germline, CDR1 SGHNT and CDR2 YENEEA. The CDR3 is 13 amino acids. V shed 7 bases and J 6 bases; nucleotides not matched to a gene: 8. The CDR3 bases are TGTGCCAGCACCCAACAGGGGAGTGCTGAAGCTTTCTTT. Translated, it gives CASTQQGSAEAFF.

V gene TRBV27 combines with J gene TRBJ1-4; perhaps TRBD1 as D (5 bases). The CDR3 loop spans 14 amino acids. The V gene lost 2 bases and the J gene lost 10 bases, with 14 bases spanning the gap. The germline V gene has CDR1 MNHEY and CDR2 SMNVEV (reference sequence). In DNA, the CDR3 is TGTGCCAGCAGTTTAGGGGCAGGGAGTCCAAAACTGTTTTTT. Residues: CASSLGAGSPKLFF.

This clone was observed a handful of times. This chain connects TRBV4-1 to TRBJ2-6; no definite D call. CDR1 is MGHRA, CDR2 YSYEKL, per germline. CDR3 length equals 16 residues. V was shortened by 4 bases and J by 2 bases, with 12 bases between the two germline ends. The CDR3 DNA reads TGCGCCAGCAGCCTCGCCTCGGCAGCTGGGGCCAACGTCCTGACTTTC. Amino acid sequence: CASSLASAAGANVLTF.

Worth noting for this clone: Other DNA sequences in the same sample also yield this CDR3. The chain is built from TRBV30 and TRBJ2-2; maybe TRBD1 (6 bases). This CDR3 has 16 residues. Trimming took off 4 bases at V and 0 bases at J, with 15 bases between the two ends. Per germline, CDR1 GTSNPN and CDR2 SVGIG (reference sequence). The CDR3 here is CAWTPDSPPNTGELFF. Here the CDR3 DNA reads TGTGCCTGGACCCCGGACAGTCCGCCGAACACCGGGGAGCTGTTTTTT.

The V gene is TRBV7-9, the J gene TRBJ1-3, with no clear D. The CDR3 length is 14 residues. Between the trimmed V and J ends, which lost 3 bases and 1 base, there was a span of 7 bases. CDR1 and CDR2 from the germline V gene are SEHNR and FQNEAQ (reference sequence). The CDR3 sequence is CASSLDGSGNTIYF. CDR3 in DNA: TGTGCCAGCAGCTTGGACGGGTCTGGAAACACCATATATTTT.

The chain has TRBV2 and TRBJ1-2; 8 positions agree with TRBD1. There are 13 residues in the CDR3. V was clipped by 4 bases and J by 8 bases; unmatched bases: 6. The germline V gene has CDR1 SNHLY and CDR2 FYNNEI. CDR3 sequence (DNA): TGTGCCAGCAGTGTTCAGGGGGCGGAGGGCTACACCTTC. Translation: CASSVQGAEGYTF.

The chain is built from TRBV6-1 and TRBJ1-4; TRBD1 is a possible D gene (5 bases). Per germline, CDR1 MNHNS and CDR2 SASEGT. V was pared by 4 bases and J by 0 bases, with 12 bases between. This CDR3 has 16 residues. CDR3 sequence: CASSARQPSTNEKLFF. The CDR3, as DNA: TGTGCCAGCAGTGCCCGACAGCCATCAACTAATGAAAAACTGTTTTTT.

This clone was seen more than once but under ten times. The CDR3 reads CASSPPYEETQYF. In DNA, the CDR3 is TGTGCCAGCTCACCCCCTTACGAAGAGACCCAGTACTTC. The chain employs TRBV18 and TRBJ2-5, with D uncertain. This CDR3 is 13 amino acids long. Per the germline V gene, CDR1 is KGHSH and CDR2 is LQKENI. Trimming left V 3 bases short and J 3 bases short, with 8 bases between.

V usage is TRBV30 and J usage is TRBJ2-2; 9 nucleotides align to TRBD1. This CDR3 is 19 amino acids long. V lost 4 bases to trimming and J lost 0 bases; unmatched junction nucleotides: 15. Germline V gene data show CDR1 as GTSNPN and CDR2 as SVGIG (reference sequence). For the CDR3, the DNA is TGTGCCTGGACCCTCGGACAGGGGATATGGGCGGCGAACACCGGGGAGCTGTTTTTT. Amino acid sequence: CAWTLGQGIWAANTGELFF. Filled out from reference TRBV30 and TRBJ2-2, the complete variable domain reads SQTIHQWPATLVQPVGSPLSLECTVEGTSNPNLYWYRQAAGRGLQLLFYSVGIGQISSEVPQNLSASRPQDRQFILSSKKLLLSDSGFYLCAWTLGQGIWAANTGELFFGEGSRLTVL.

This clone has more than one count but fewer than ten. Other DNA sequences within the sample encode an identical CDR3. V usage is TRBV5-6 and J usage is TRBJ1-4; 10 positions agree with TRBD1. The germline CDR1 and CDR2 sequences are SGHDT and YYEEEE. V lost 5 bases and J lost 7; bases outside the gene matches: 5. The CDR3 totals 14 residues. CDR3 nucleotides: TGTGCCAGCAGTCCCGGACAGGGGGGTGAAAAACTGTTTTTT. This codes for CASSPGQGGEKLFF.

The J gene is TRBJ2-7, the V gene TRBV6-6; D tentatively fits TRBD1 or TRBD2 (5 bases each). Germline lookup yields CDR1 MNHNY and CDR2 SVGAGI (reference sequence). The CDR3 spans 16 residues. Trimming took 2 bases from V and 1 from J, leaving 15 bases between them. This CDR3 reads CASSYRGRTDSYEQYF. The CDR3 coding sequence is TGTGCCAGCAGTTACCGGGGACGGACCGATTCCTACGAGCAGTACTTC.

This clone was found many times. The chain carries TRBV2 and TRBJ2-6, with TRBD1 as a possible D gene (5 bases). The V end was cut by 6 bases, the J end by 0 bases, with 15 bases between. Looked up from germline, CDR1 is SNHLY and CDR2 is FYNNEI. CDR3 length: 17 amino acids. The CDR3 coding sequence is TGTGCCAGCAGCGTAGACAGACGGAGCTCTGGGGCCAACGTCCTGACTTTC. This codes for CASSVDRRSSGANVLTF.

This clone was seen more than once but under ten times. The V call is TRBV10-3, the J call TRBJ2-1; 8 bases fit TRBD1. Germline V gene data show CDR1 as ENHRY and CDR2 as SYGVKD. This CDR3 comprises 14 residues. The junction had 0 bases not matched to a gene; V was cut back by 0 bases and J by 5 bases. The CDR3 region has the DNA TGTGCCATCAGTGAGTCGGGACAGGACAATGAGCAGTTCTTC. It codes for CAISESGQDNEQFF.

The chain combines TRBV10-3 with TRBJ1-2; 7 bases agree with TRBD1. V was clipped by 4 bases and J by 6 bases; unmatched bases: 5. CDR1 and CDR2 from the germline V gene are ENHRY and SYGVKD. The CDR3 extends over 13 amino acids. This CDR3 is CAISAQGGHGYTF. CDR3 DNA sequence: TGTGCCATCAGTGCCCAGGGGGGCCATGGCTACACCTTC.

The chain joins TRBV30 to TRBJ2-1, with 7 bases matching TRBD1. Germline trimming cut 2 bases from V and 6 bases from J; bases unmatched to any gene: 4. Germline V gene sequence: CDR1 GTSNPN, CDR2 SVGIG (reference sequence). The CDR3 has 13 amino acids. The CDR3 loop is CAWSRDRTNEQFF. The CDR3 DNA follows: TGTGCCTGGAGTAGGGACAGAACCAATGAGCAGTTCTTC.

This clone appeared a few times. The chain uses TRBV7-6 and TRBJ1-2; 9 positions agree with TRBD1. From germline, CDR1 is SGHVS and CDR2 FNYEAQ. This CDR3 comprises 13 residues. V was clipped by 5 bases and J by 14 bases; unmatched bases: 12. This chain's CDR3 is CASSTSGTGFFTF. The CDR3 nucleotides are TGTGCCAGCAGCACCTCCGGGACAGGGTTTTTTACCTTC. The full variable domain, completed using reference TRBV7-6 and TRBJ1-2, is GAGVSQSPRYKVTKRGQDVALRCDPISGHVSLYWYRQALGQGPEFLTYFNYEAQQDKSGLPNDRFSAERPEGSISTLTIQRTEQRDSAMYRCASSTSGTGFFTFGSGTRLTVV.

The rearrangement joins TRBV28 to TRBJ1-6; D is perhaps TRBD1 (5 bases). V lost 6 bases to trimming and J lost 5 bases, with 17 bases between them. Germline V gene data show CDR1 as MDHEN and CDR2 as SYDVKM. This CDR3 has 16 residues. The CDR3 DNA sequence: TGTGCCAGCAGCCCGGAGGGGATGGGAAATAATTCACCCCTCCACTTT. It codes for CASSPEGMGNNSPLHF.

The chain employs TRBV5-1 and TRBJ2-1; possibly TRBD1 or TRBD2 for D (5 bases each). Germline V gene data show CDR1 as SGHRS and CDR2 as YFSETQ. The CDR3 contains 12 residues. The ends were cut back, 4 bases at V and 10 bases at J, with 12 bases in the middle. CDR3 DNA sequence: TGCGCCAGCAGCCGGGAACGGACAGAGCAGTTCTTC. Protein product: CASSRERTEQFF.